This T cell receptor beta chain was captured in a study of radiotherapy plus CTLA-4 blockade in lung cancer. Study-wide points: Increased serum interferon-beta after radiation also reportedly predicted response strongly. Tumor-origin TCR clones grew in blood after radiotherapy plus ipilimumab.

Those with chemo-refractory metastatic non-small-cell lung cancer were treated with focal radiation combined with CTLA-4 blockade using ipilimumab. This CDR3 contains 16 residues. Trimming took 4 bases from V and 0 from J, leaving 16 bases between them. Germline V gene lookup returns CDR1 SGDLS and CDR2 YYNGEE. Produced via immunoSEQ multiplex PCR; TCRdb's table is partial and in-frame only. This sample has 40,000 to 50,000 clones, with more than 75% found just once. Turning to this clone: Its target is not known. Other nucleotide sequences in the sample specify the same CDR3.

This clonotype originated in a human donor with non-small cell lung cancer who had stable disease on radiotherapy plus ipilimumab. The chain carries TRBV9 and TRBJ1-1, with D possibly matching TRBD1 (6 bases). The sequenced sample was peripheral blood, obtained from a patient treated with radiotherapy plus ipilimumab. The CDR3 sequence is CASSPQFGTLNTEAFF. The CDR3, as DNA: TGTGCCAGCAGCCCTCAGTTCGGGACATTGAACACTGAAGCTTTCTTT. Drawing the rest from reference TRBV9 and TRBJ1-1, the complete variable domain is DSGVTQTPKHLITATGQRVTLRCSPRSGDLSVYWYQQSLDQGLQFLIQYYNGEERAKGNILERFSAQQFPDLHSELNLSSLELGDSALYFCASSPQFGTLNTEAFFGQGTRLTVV.